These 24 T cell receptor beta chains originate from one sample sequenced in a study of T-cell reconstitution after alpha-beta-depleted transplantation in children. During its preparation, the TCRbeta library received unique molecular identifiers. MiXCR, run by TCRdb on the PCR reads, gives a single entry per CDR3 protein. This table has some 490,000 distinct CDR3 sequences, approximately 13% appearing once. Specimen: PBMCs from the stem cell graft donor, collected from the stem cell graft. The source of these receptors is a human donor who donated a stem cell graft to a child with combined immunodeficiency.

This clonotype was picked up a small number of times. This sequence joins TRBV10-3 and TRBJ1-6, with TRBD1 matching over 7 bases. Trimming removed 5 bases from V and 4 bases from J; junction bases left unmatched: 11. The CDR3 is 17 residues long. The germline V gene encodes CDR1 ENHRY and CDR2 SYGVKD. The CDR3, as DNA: TGTGCCATCAGTTGGAGGGAACCGGGACAGTATAATTCACCCCTCCACTTT. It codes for CAISWREPGQYNSPLHF.

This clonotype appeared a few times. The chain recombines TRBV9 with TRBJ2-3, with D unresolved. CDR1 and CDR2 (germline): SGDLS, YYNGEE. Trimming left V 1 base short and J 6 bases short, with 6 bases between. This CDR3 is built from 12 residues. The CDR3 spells CASSVYEDTQYF. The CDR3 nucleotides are TGTGCCAGCAGCGTATATGAGGATACGCAGTATTTT.

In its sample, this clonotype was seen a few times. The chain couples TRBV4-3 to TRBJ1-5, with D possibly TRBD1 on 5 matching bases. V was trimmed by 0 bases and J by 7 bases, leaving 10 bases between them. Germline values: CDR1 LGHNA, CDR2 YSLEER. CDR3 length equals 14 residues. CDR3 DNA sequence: TGCGCCAGCAGCCAAGACCTACAGGAACAGCCCCAGCATTTT. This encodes CASSQDLQEQPQHF.

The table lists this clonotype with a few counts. The CDR3 loop is CASSQRTATYEQYF. As DNA, the CDR3 is TGTGCCAGCAGCCAAAGGACGGCCACCTACGAGCAGTACTTC. The chain couples TRBV3-1 to TRBJ2-7; D gene unclear. This CDR3 has 14 amino acids. Germline loops: CDR1 LGHDT, CDR2 YNNKEL (reference sequence). V was pared by 2 bases and J by 2 bases, with 10 bases between.

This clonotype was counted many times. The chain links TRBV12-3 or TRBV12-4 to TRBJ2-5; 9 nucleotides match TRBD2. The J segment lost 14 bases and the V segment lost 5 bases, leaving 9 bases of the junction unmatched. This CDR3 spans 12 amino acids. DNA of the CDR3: TGTGCCAGCAGTCCCTGGACTAGCGCGATATACTTC. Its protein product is CASSPWTSAIYF.

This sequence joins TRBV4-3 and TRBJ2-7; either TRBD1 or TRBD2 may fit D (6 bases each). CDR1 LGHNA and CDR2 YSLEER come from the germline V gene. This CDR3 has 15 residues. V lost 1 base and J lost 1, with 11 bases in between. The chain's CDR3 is CASSQGLGGSYEQYF. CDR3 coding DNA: TGCGCCAGCAGCCAAGGGTTAGGGGGGTCCTACGAGCAGTACTTC.

The DNA for the CDR3 is TGTGCCAGCAGTTACTCGATCTTCGGGGGGCGGTACGAGCAGTACTTC. Protein product: CASSYSIFGGRYEQYF. The chain recombines TRBV6-2 or TRBV6-3 with TRBJ2-7, with a tentative D call TRBD2 (7 bases). The CDR3 covers 16 residues. The V end lost 0 bases, the J end lost 4 bases, and 16 bases lay between the germline ends. Germline V lookup: CDR1 MNHEY, CDR2 SVGEGT.

CDR3 in amino acids: CASSPPIDTQYF. Written as DNA, the CDR3 is TGTGCCAGCTCACCACCTATAGATACGCAGTATTTT. The rearrangement links TRBV18 to TRBJ2-3; D is ambiguous. CDR1 is KGHSH, CDR2 LQKENI, per germline. V gave up 0 bases and J gave up 5 bases, with 3 bases separating them. CDR3 length equals 12 residues.

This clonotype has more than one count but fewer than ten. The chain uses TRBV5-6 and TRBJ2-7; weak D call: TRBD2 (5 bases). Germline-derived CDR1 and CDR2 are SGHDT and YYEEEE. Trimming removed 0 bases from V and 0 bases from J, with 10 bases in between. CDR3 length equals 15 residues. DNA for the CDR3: TGTGCCAGCAGCTTGGGGGTAGGGAGCTCCTACGAGCAGTACTTC. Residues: CASSLGVGSSYEQYF.

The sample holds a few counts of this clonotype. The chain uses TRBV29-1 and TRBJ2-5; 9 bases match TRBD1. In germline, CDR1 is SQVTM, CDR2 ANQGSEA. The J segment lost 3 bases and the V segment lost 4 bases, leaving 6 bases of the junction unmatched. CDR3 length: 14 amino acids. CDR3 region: CSVAQGQGEETQYF. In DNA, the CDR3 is TGCAGCGTTGCCCAGGGACAGGGAGAAGAGACCCAGTACTTC.

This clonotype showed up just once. The CDR3 sequence is CASSIQGAGGELFF. DNA of the CDR3: TGTGCCAGCAGCATACAGGGGGCCGGCGGGGAGCTGTTTTTT. The chain uses TRBV12-3 or TRBV12-4 and TRBJ2-2, with TRBD1 matching 9 bases. This CDR3 has 14 amino acids. With 6 bases clipped from V and 7 bases from J, the junction kept 6 bases outside the gene matches.

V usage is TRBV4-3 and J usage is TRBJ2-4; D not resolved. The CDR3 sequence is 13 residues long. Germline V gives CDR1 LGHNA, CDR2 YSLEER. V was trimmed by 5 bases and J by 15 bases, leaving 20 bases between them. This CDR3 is CASSARLRGVPYF. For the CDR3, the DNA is TGCGCCAGCAGCGCTCGGCTCCGTGGCGTACCGTACTTC.

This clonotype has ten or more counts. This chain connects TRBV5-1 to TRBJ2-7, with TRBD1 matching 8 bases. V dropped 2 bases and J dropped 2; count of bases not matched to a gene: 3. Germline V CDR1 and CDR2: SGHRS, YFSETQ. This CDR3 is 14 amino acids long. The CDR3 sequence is CASSFLDRAYEQYF. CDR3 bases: TGCGCCAGCAGCTTCCTGGACAGGGCCTACGAGCAGTACTTC.

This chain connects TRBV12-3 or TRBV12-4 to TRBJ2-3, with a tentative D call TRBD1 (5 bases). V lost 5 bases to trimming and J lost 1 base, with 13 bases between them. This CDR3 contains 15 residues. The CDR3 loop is CASSTLGARTDTQYF. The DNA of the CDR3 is TGTGCCAGCAGTACCCTAGGGGCCCGCACAGATACGCAGTATTTT.

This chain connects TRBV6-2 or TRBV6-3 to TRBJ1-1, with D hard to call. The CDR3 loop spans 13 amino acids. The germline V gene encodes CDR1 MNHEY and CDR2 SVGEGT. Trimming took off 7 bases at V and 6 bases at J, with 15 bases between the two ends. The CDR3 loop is CASTQDEAAEAFF. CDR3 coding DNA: TGTGCCAGCACCCAGGACGAGGCCGCTGAAGCTTTCTTT.

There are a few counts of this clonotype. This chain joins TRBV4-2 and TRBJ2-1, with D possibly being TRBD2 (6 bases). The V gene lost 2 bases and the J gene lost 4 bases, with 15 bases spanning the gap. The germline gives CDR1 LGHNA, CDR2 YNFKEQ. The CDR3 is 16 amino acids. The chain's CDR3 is CASSQRVGGDYNEQFF. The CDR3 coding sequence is TGTGCCAGCAGCCAAAGGGTCGGAGGGGATTACAATGAGCAGTTCTTC.

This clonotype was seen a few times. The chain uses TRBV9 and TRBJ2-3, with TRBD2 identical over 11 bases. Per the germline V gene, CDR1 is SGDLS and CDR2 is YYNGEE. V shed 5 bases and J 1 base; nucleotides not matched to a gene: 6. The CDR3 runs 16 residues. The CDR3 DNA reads TGTGCCAGCAGTCGTAATAGCGGGAGGGGCACAGATACGCAGTATTTT. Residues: CASSRNSGRGTDTQYF.

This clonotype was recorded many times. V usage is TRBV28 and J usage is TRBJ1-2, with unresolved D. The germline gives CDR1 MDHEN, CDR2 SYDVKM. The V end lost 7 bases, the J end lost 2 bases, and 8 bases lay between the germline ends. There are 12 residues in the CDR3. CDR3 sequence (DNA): TGTGCCAGCACGAACATGAACTATGGCTACACCTTC. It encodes CASTNMNYGYTF.

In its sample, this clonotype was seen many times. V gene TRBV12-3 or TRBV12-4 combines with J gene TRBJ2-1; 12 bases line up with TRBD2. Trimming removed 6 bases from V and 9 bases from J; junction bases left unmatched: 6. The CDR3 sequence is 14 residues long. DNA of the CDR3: TGTGCCAGCAGGCCTAGCGGGAGGGCCGGTGAGCAGTTCTTC. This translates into CASRPSGRAGEQFF.

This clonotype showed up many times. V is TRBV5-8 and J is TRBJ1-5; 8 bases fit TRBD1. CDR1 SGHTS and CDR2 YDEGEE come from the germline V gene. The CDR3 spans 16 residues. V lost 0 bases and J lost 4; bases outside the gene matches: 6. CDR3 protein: CASSLGTGGTNQPQHF. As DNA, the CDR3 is TGTGCCAGCAGCTTGGGAACAGGGGGGACAAATCAGCCCCAGCATTTT. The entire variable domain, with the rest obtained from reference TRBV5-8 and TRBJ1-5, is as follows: EAGVTQSPTHLIKTRGQQATLRCSPISGHTSVYWYQQALGLGLQFLLWYDEGEERNRGNFPPRFSGRQFPNYSSELNVNALELEDSALYLCASSLGTGGTNQPQHFGDGTRLSIL.

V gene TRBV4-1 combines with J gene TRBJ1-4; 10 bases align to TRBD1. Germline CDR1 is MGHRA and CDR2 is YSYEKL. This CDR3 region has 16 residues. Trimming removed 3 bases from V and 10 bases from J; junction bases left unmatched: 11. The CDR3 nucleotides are TGCGCCAGCAGCCACCGTTTCGGGACAGGGGTTGCAAAACTGTTTTTT. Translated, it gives CASSHRFGTGVAKLFF.

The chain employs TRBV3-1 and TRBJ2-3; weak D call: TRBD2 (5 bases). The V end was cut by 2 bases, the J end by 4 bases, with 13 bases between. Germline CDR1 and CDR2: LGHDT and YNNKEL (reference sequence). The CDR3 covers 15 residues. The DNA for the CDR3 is TGTGCCAGCAGCCAAAAGAGGGCCCCCGCAGATACGCAGTATTTT. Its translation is CASSQKRAPADTQYF.

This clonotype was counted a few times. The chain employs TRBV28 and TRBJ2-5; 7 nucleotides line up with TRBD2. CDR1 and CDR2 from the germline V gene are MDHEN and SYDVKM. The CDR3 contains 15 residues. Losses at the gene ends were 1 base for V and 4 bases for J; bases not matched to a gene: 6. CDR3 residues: CASSLYPPGGETQYF. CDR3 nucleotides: TGTGCCAGCAGTTTATACCCCCCGGGGGGAGAGACCCAGTACTTC.

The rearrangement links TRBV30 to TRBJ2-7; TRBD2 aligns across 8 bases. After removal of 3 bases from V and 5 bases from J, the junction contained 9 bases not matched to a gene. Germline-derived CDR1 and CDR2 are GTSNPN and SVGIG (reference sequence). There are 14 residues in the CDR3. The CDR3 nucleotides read TGTGCCTGGAGCGACCAGCGGGAGCCCCACGAGCAGTACTTC. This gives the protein CAWSDQREPHEQYF. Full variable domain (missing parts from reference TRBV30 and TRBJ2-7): SQTIHQWPATLVQPVGSPLSLECTVEGTSNPNLYWYRQAAGRGLQLLFYSVGIGQISSEVPQNLSASRPQDRQFILSSKKLLLSDSGFYLCAWSDQREPHEQYFGPGTRLTVT.